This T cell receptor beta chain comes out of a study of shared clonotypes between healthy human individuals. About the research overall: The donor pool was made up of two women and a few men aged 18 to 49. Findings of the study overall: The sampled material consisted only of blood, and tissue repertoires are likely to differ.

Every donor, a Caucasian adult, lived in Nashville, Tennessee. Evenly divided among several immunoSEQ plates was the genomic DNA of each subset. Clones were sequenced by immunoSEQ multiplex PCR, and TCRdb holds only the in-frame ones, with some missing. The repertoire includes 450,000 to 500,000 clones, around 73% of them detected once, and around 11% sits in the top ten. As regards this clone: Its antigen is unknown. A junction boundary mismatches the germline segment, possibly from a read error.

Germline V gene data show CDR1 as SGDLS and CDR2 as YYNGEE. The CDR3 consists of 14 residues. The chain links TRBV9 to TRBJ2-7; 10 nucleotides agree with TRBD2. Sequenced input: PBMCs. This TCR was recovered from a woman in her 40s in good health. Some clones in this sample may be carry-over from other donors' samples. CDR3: CASNVGTSDYEQYF. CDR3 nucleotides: TGTGCCAGCAACGTAGGGACTAGCGACTACGAGCAGTACTTC.